This passage covers 21 T cell receptor beta chains from one sample sequenced in a study of high-grade serous ovarian cancer treatment subgroups (dated by TCRdb to about 2021). Tumor samples were obtained before definitive surgery or chemotherapy. Libraries came from the immunoSEQ multiplex PCR assay. TCRdb mirrors the immuneACCESS table, restricted to in-frame sequences. Some clones are absent from its copies; in checked studies, under half trace to an unresolved V gene, and the reason for the others is unknown. The sample table contains about 28,000 clones; only one count was recorded for about 81% of them. Approximately 2.1% of the sample rests with the top ten. Sequenced material: tumor tissue. All receptors come from a human donor with high-grade serous ovarian cancer.

This chain connects TRBV28 to TRBJ2-3; 12 bases are a match to TRBD2. Germline CDR1 is MDHEN and CDR2 is SYDVKM. The CDR3 has 15 residues. V shed 2 bases, J shed 6 bases, and the junction held 3 bases outside the gene matches. The CDR3 loop reads CASSLRLAGEDTQYF. CDR3 DNA sequence: TGTGCCAGCAGTTTAAGACTAGCGGGAGAGGATACGCAGTATTTT.

The chain joins TRBV5-6 to TRBJ1-3; TRBD1 is a possible D gene (5 bases). V was cut by 2 bases and J by 8 bases, with 20 bases left in between. The CDR3 is 16 amino acids. Germline V lookup: CDR1 SGHDT, CDR2 YYEEEE. CDR3: CASSLGRRLGGHTIYF. The CDR3 coding sequence is TGTGCCAGCAGCTTAGGGAGAAGACTTGGGGGTCACACCATATATTTT.

The CDR3 is CASSLAVQTYEQYF. For the CDR3, the DNA is TGTGCCAGCAGCTTAGCGGTTCAAACCTACGAGCAGTACTTC. The chain uses TRBV7-2 and TRBJ2-7; no reliable D call. The ends were cut back, 0 bases at V and 2 bases at J, with 8 bases in the middle. The length of the CDR3 is 14 residues. Germline V gene data show CDR1 as SGHTA and CDR2 as FQGNSA.

The chain has TRBV28 and TRBJ2-7; perhaps TRBD2 as D (6 bases). CDR1 is MDHEN and CDR2 is SYDVKM in the germline V gene. The CDR3 covers 15 residues. The germline V and J ends were trimmed by 2 bases and 6 bases, with 17 bases remaining between them. The CDR3 nucleotides are TGTGCCAGCAGTTTAGAGGGGACTCTCGGAATCGAGCAGTACTTC. It encodes CASSLEGTLGIEQYF.

This clone was observed a single time. V gene TRBV29-1 combines with J gene TRBJ2-1; D uncertain. Germline lookup yields CDR1 SQVTM and CDR2 ANQGSEA. V shed 6 bases and J shed 8 bases, with 11 bases lying between them. The CDR3 is 11 amino acids. CDR3 DNA sequence: TGCAGCGTAAGGATTATGGATGAGCAGTTCTTC. Amino acids: CSVRIMDEQFF.

The CDR3 DNA reads TGTGCCAGCAGTTTATGGACTGACGATGAGCAGTTCTTC. This encodes CASSLWTDDEQFF. This chain connects TRBV27 to TRBJ2-1, with D possibly TRBD2 on 5 matching bases. Trimming cost V 1 base and J 8 bases, with 9 bases left between them. The CDR3 runs 13 residues. Germline V gives CDR1 MNHEY, CDR2 SMNVEV (reference sequence).

The chain joins TRBV5-6 to TRBJ2-5; 9 nucleotides align to TRBD2. V dropped 4 bases and J dropped 4; count of bases not matched to a gene: 11. CDR1 is SGHDT and CDR2 is YYEEEE in the germline V gene. The CDR3 extends over 16 amino acids. The CDR3 loop is CASSPSLAGIGETQYF. CDR3 bases: TGTGCCAGCAGCCCTAGTCTAGCGGGAATCGGAGAGACCCAGTACTTC.

CDR3 bases: TGTGCCAGCAGCCAAGTAAAAGCGGGAGGTGATACGCAGTATTTT. Protein sequence: CASSQVKAGGDTQYF. The J gene is TRBJ2-3, the V gene TRBV14; 9 positions match TRBD2. The CDR3 loop spans 15 amino acids. Trimming took 1 base from V and 6 from J; bases not matched to a gene: 5. Germline V CDR1 and CDR2: SGHDN, FVKESK.

The CDR3 nucleotides are TGTGCCAGCAGTGAAACGAGGATGTCCGGGTCTGAAGCTTTCTTT. This gives the protein CASSETRMSGSEAFF. This rearrangement joins TRBV6-1 to TRBJ1-1; D ambiguous. Per the germline V gene, CDR1 is MNHNS and CDR2 is SASEGT. Trimming took 2 bases from V and 6 from J, leaving 16 bases between them. The CDR3 runs to 15 residues.

The CDR3 sequence is CASSPAGGRGSPLHF. Here the CDR3 DNA reads TGTGCCAGCAGCCCGGCAGGGGGCCGGGGTTCACCCCTCCACTTT. The V call is TRBV7-9, the J call TRBJ1-6; 8 bases are shared with TRBD1. The CDR3 loop spans 15 amino acids. V lost 5 bases to trimming and J lost 9 bases; unmatched junction nucleotides: 9. Per the germline V gene, CDR1 is SEHNR and CDR2 is FQNEAQ (reference sequence).

The chain joins TRBV14 to TRBJ2-3; unclear D gene. CDR1 is SGHDN and CDR2 is FVKESK in the germline V gene. Trimming shortened V by 0 bases and J by 8 bases, and 9 bases separated the two germline ends. This CDR3 has 13 amino acids. The CDR3 loop reads CASSQEEHLTQYF. CDR3 nucleotides: TGTGCCAGCAGCCAAGAGGAGCACCTTACGCAGTATTTT.

The V gene is TRBV2, the J gene TRBJ1-1; D not resolved. Germline lookup yields CDR1 SNHLY and CDR2 FYNNEI. V was clipped by 4 bases and J by 3 bases, with 12 bases between them. The CDR3 runs 14 residues. Here the CDR3 DNA reads TGTGCCAGCAGTGTGGGCCTCTTGGACACTGAAGCTTTCTTT. It translates to CASSVGLLDTEAFF.

The V call is TRBV14, the J call TRBJ2-5; 14 nucleotides agree with TRBD2. The DNA end is more similar to TRBJ2-7, so the J call may be wrong. CDR3 length: 17 amino acids. Germline V gene sequence: CDR1 SGHDN, CDR2 FVKESK. The CDR3 protein is CASSRLAGGPGTYEQYF. CDR3 in DNA: TGTGCCAGCAGCCGACTAGCGGGAGGGCCGGGAACCTACGAGCAGTACTTC.

The V and J genes are TRBV4-2 and TRBJ2-1, with D unresolved. The V end was cut by 0 bases, the J end by 8 bases, with 11 bases between. The CDR3 runs to 14 residues. Looked up from germline, CDR1 is LGHNA and CDR2 is YNFKEQ. CDR3 DNA: TGTGCCAGCAGCCAAGATAGAACTCGGGATGAGCAGTTCTTC. Translation: CASSQDRTRDEQFF.

J is TRBJ2-7 and V is TRBV30; 7 bases line up with TRBD1. This CDR3 spans 13 amino acids. The ends lost 3 bases at V and 3 bases at J; junction bases unmatched: 5. CDR1 is GTSNPN and CDR2 is SVGIG in the germline V gene (reference sequence). This chain's CDR3 is CAWRAGGRYEQYF. The CDR3 nucleotides read TGTGCCTGGAGAGCAGGGGGTCGCTACGAGCAGTACTTC.

The chain uses TRBV7-6 and TRBJ1-3; D is unresolved. CDR3 length: 15 amino acids. Trimming cost V 2 bases and J 0 bases, with 8 bases left between them. Germline CDR1 and CDR2: SGHVS and FNYEAQ. The CDR3 nucleotides are TGTGCCAGCAGCTTAATGCCAAACTCTGGAAACACCATATATTTT. Its protein is CASSLMPNSGNTIYF.

The J gene is TRBJ1-3, the V gene TRBV18; the match to TRBD1 covers 9 bases. Per germline, CDR1 KGHSH and CDR2 LQKENI. The CDR3 extends over 14 amino acids. V shed 5 bases and J 4 bases; nucleotides not matched to a gene: 3. CDR3 bases: TGTGCCAGCTCAACAGGGGGCTCAGGAAACACCATATATTTT. Protein sequence: CASSTGGSGNTIYF.

The chain couples TRBV19 to TRBJ2-1; no clear D. The germline gives CDR1 LNHDA, CDR2 SQIVND (reference sequence). Trimming shortened V by 8 bases and J by 7 bases, and 9 bases separated the two germline ends. CDR3 length equals 11 residues. The CDR3 loop is CASFGLNEQFF. CDR3 sequence (DNA): TGTGCCAGTTTCGGGTTGAATGAGCAGTTCTTC.

The chain carries TRBV7-2 and TRBJ2-7; D possibly corresponds to TRBD1 (6 bases). Trimming stripped 1 base from V and 5 bases from J, with 9 bases between. The V gene's germline CDR1 is SGHTA and CDR2 FQGNSA. This CDR3 is 13 amino acids long. CDR3: CASSLGPGDEQYF. CDR3 DNA: TGTGCCAGCAGCTTAGGACCAGGGGACGAGCAGTACTTC.

V is TRBV7-2 and J is TRBJ2-3; D not certain. The CDR3 is 13 residues long. Trimming took 2 bases from V and 14 from J, leaving 17 bases between them. The germline CDR1 and CDR2 sequences are SGHTA and FQGNSA. This chain's CDR3 is CASSLRPMLVGYF. CDR3 DNA sequence: TGTGCCAGCAGCTTACGACCGATGCTCGTTGGGTATTTT.

This chain joins TRBV2 and TRBJ1-1; D gene uncertain. The CDR3 extends over 12 amino acids. Per germline, CDR1 SNHLY and CDR2 FYNNEI. Trimming stripped 4 bases from V and 5 bases from J, with 8 bases between. The DNA for the CDR3 is TGTGCCAGCAGTGGTGCGGGTACTGAAGCTTTCTTT. Encoded protein: CASSGAGTEAFF. The variable domain in full, completed from reference TRBV2 and TRBJ1-1, reads EPEVTQTPSHQVTQMGQEVILRCVPISNHLYFYWYRQILGQKVEFLVSFYNNEISEKSEIFDDQFSVERPDGSNFTLKIRSTKLEDSAMYFCASSGAGTEAFFGQGTRLTVV.